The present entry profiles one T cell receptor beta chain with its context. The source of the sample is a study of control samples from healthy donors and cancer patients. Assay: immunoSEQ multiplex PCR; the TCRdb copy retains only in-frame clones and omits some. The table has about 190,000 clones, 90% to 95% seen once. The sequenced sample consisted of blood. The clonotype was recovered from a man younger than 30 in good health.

The CDR3 reads CASSLNGGRSPLHF. The CDR3 region has the DNA TGTGCCAGCAGCTTAAACGGGGGACGGTCACCCCTCCACTTT. The chain joins TRBV7-3 to TRBJ1-6; a weak D match, TRBD1 (5 bases). The germline V gene has CDR1 SGHTA and CDR2 FQGTGA. Trimming cost V 1 base and J 10 bases, with 11 bases left between them. The CDR3 length is 14 residues.